The text below deals with one TCR beta chain. Its antigen is not known. Time point given: cycle 4 day 1 (C4D1), after less than 7 weeks of nivolumab. All the patients suffered relapse after autologous stem cell transplantation, and brentuximab vedotin exposure differed. The CDR3 sequence is 14 residues long. Per the germline V gene, CDR1 is SGDLS and CDR2 is YYNGEE. The germline V and J ends were trimmed by 4 bases and 4 bases, with 15 bases remaining between them. Profiling relied on immunoSEQ multiplex PCR, and the TCRdb table lists in-frame clones only, not all of them. The sample lists 90,000 to 100,000 clones, around four fifths occurring once. The sample belongs to a study of PD-1 blockade in classical Hodgkin lymphoma. The study's findings and limits: Patients who initiated nivolumab within 1 year of ASCT were excluded.

The chain employs TRBV9 and TRBJ2-7, with D possibly being TRBD2 (6 bases). This receptor was identified in a human donor with classical Hodgkin lymphoma. This sample comprised peripheral blood mononuclear cells (PBMCs), obtained before the fourth cycle of nivolumab. CDR3 nucleotide sequence: TGTGCCAGCAGCAGACGGGACTGCTTGTACGAGCAGTACTTC. Translating gives CASSRRDCLYEQYF.